This TCR beta chain stems from a study of identical twins. Study findings and constraints: Its conclusions, products of cross-sectional statistical analysis, did not come from following the same donors. The models systematically underestimated how much out-of-frame TCR alpha was shared in monozygotic twins. Twins' surplus sharing was weaker for beta out-of-frame sequences.

In this sample, this clonotype turned up many times. Its antigen is unidentified. One entry per CDR3 protein results from TCRdb running MiXCR on the 5' RACE reads. The data contain about 430,000 distinct CDR3 sequences, roughly 18% of them singletons. The junction had 4 bases not matched to a gene; V was cut back by 2 bases and J by 7 bases. Germline CDR1 is MNHEY and CDR2 is SVGAGI. The CDR3 spans 14 residues. The V call is TRBV6-5, the J call TRBJ2-1, with 8 bases fitting TRBD1. This receptor was obtained from a man aged 45-65 years in good health. Sequenced: naive T cells sorted from blood. The CDR3 DNA is TGTGCCAGCAGTTACGCGGGACAGGCTAATGAGCAGTTCTTC. Its protein is CASSYAGQANEQFF.